The rows below give T cell receptor beta chains drawn from one sample of a study of Ad26.COV2.S vaccination and SARS-CoV-2 variants. TCRdb keeps only in-frame clones here, not all; method: immunoSEQ multiplex PCR. The sample has about 350,000 clones; about 92% are singletons. Source: peripheral blood, taken after recovery from COVID-19. Receptors were obtained from a human donor who had recovered from COVID-19. Each CDR3 is given with its conserved first and last residue. A D gene is named only where the DNA matches it firmly. Size tells how often a clone was seen (once, few, many) or the class of an expanded clone, and some rows leave it out.

>TRBV5-6|-|TRBJ2-3|-
TGTGCCAGCAGCTTGGGCCGGGCTAGCACAGATACGCAGTATTTT
CASSLGRASTDTQYF
>TRBV6-5|-|TRBJ1-2|-
TGTGCCAGCAGTTATTATCGGGCTGAAGGCTACACCTTC
CASSYYRAEGYTF
>TRBV6-5|-|TRBJ2-3|-
TGTGCCAGCAGCCCCCCGGGACTTACAGATACGCAGTATTTT
CASSPPGLTDTQYF
>TRBV5-1|-|TRBJ1-1|-
TGCGCCAGCAGCTTGGATGCCGGGAACACTGAAGCTTTCTTT
CASSLDAGNTEAFF
>TRBV6-5|-|TRBJ1-2|TRBD1
TGTGCCAGCAGTCGAAACGGACAGGGGGACCATGGCTACACCTTC
CASSRNGQGDHGYTF
>TRBV21-1|-|TRBJ1-5|-
TGTGCCAGCAGCAAAGCGCCCTCCGGAAAGGACGGAAATAGCAATCAGCCCCAGCATTTT
CASSKAPSGKDGNSNQPQHF
>TRBV6-5|-|TRBJ1-1|-
TGTGCCAGCGGTCCCAGAACGCCGAACACTGAAGCTTTCTTT
CASGPRTPNTEAFF
>TRBV3-1/TRBV3-2|-|TRBJ2-3|-
TGTGCCAGCAGCCCCGGCCGGGGAAATACGCAGTATTTT
CASSPGRGNTQYF
>TRBV7-3|-|TRBJ2-3|TRBD2
TGTGCCAGCAGCTTAAGGACTAGCGGGTCCGATACGCAGTATTTT
CASSLRTSGSDTQYF
>TRBV5-4|once|TRBJ1-6|TRBD1
TGTGCCAGCAGCCCCGGGACAGACCAATTGAGCTCCTATAATTCACCCCTCCACTTT
CASSPGTDQLSSYNSPLHF